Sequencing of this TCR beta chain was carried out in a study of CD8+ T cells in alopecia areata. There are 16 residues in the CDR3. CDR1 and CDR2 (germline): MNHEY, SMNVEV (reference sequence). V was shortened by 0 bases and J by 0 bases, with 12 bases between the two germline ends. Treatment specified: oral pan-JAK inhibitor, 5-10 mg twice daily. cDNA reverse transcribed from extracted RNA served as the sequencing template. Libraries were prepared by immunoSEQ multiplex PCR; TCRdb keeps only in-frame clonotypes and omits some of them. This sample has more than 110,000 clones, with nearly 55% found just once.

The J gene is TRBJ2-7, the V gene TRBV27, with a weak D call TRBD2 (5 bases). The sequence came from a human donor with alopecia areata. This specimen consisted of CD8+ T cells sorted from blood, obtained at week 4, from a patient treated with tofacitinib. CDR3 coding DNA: TGTGCCAGCAGTTTATCGTTTCTAGGGAGCTCCTACGAGCAGTACTTC. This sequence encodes CASSLSFLGSSYEQYF.